The 9 T cell receptor beta chains listed next were all sequenced from one sample in a study of T cells in women clearing cervical HPV infection (dated by TCRdb to between 2018 and 2020). The library relied on the immunoSEQ multiplex PCR assay. TCRdb's version of the immuneACCESS table is confined to in-frame rearrangements and falls short of the full clone set. An unresolved V gene accounts for under half of the shortfall where checked; the remainder is of unknown origin. This sample's table lists tens of thousands of clones. The ten largest clones add up to more than 10% of the sample. The specimen was blood buffy coat. These receptors were collected from a woman between 18 and 70 years old with a cervical HPV16 infection that either progressed to CIN3+ or cleared (not recorded which).

Of note for this clone: Read data end 3 residues before the CDR3 end; the end is taken from the germline J gene. The rearrangement joins TRBV10-3 to TRBJ2-3, with D possibly being TRBD2 (6 bases). Looked up from germline, CDR1 is ENHRY and CDR2 is SYGVKD. The CDR3 is 17 amino acids. Partial CDR3 DNA: TGTGCCATCCGCGCCCATGGGGGGAATCATAGCAATCAGCCG. It encodes CAIRAHGGNHSNQP. The complete CDR3 sequence is CAIRAHGGNHSNQPQYF.

The covered CDR3 bases are TGTGCCAGCTCACCACCAGGACAGGTTGAA. Translated, it gives CASSPPGQVE. The full CDR3 is CASSPPGQVEAFF. The chain is built from TRBV18 and TRBJ1-1; 7 nucleotides align to TRBD1. Coverage ceases 3 residues before the CDR3 finishes, and the germline J gene fills in the end. The CDR3 spans 13 residues. V lost 0 bases to trimming and J lost 7 bases; unmatched junction nucleotides: 2. Germline V gene lookup returns CDR1 KGHSH and CDR2 LQKENI. Based on the CDR3 plus reference TRBV18 and TRBJ1-1, the full variable domain is NAGVMQNPRHLVRRRGQEARLRCSPMKGHSHVYWYRQLPEEGLKFMVYLQKENIIDESGMPKERFSAEFPKEGPSILRIQQVVRGDSAAYFCASSPPGQVEAFFGQGTRLTVV.

Of note for this clone: The read ends 3 residues early relative to the CDR3; the germline J gene fills the gap. The chain employs TRBV7-7 and TRBJ2-3; D is possibly TRBD2 (6 bases). The germline V gene has CDR1 SSHAT and CDR2 FNYEAQ (reference sequence). CDR3 length: 15 amino acids. The germline V and J ends were trimmed by 5 bases and 6 bases, with 18 bases remaining between them. Partial CDR3 DNA: TGTGCCAGCAGCCCAACGGTGGGACTCCTCGATACG. It yields the protein CASSPTVGLLDT. The entire CDR3 protein is CASSPTVGLLDTQYF. The whole variable domain, remainder taken from reference TRBV7-7 and TRBJ2-3, is GAGVSQSPRYKVTKRGQDVTLRCDPISSHATLYWYQQALGQGPEFLTYFNYEAQPDKSGLPSDRFSAERPEGSISTLTIQRTEQRDSAMYRCASSPTVGLLDTQYFGPGTRLTVL.

On this clone: The read falls 3 residues short of the CDR3 end, and the missing part is taken from the germline J gene. The chain links TRBV2 to TRBJ2-3; 10 positions match TRBD1. The trim removed 7 bases at V and 3 bases at J, leaving 7 bases unmatched. Germline-derived CDR1 and CDR2 are SNHLY and FYNNEI. This CDR3 contains 15 residues. CDR3 region: CASTLRTGGTDTQYF. The covered CDR3 bases are TGTGCCAGCACACTCCGGACAGGGGGAACAGATACG.

Comment on this clone: The observed sequence ends 3 residues before the CDR3 terminus, with the missing tail filled in from the germline J gene. The chain has TRBV5-1 and TRBJ2-3; 7 bases fit TRBD2. This CDR3 has 16 residues. CDR1 and CDR2 from the germline V gene are SGHRS and YFSETQ. The V and J ends lost 0 bases and 2 bases, in that order; junction bases with no gene match: 6. CDR3 bases read: TGCGCCAGCAGCTTGGGGACGCTAGCGGACACAGATACG. This encodes CASSLGTLADTDT. The full CDR3 protein is CASSLGTLADTDTQYF. Variable domain in full (rest from reference TRBV5-1 and TRBJ2-3): KAGVTQTPRYLIKTRGQQVTLSCSPISGHRSVSWYQQTPGQGLQFLFEYFSETQRNKGNFPGRFSGRQFSNSRSEMNVSTLELGDSALYLCASSLGTLADTDTQYFGPGTRLTVL.

To note about this clone: With the read ending 3 residues before the CDR3 end, the germline J gene is used to fill in that end. This same CDR3 is encoded by further DNA sequences in the sample. The chain carries TRBV10-2 and TRBJ2-7; a weak D match, TRBD2 (6 bases). Trimming left V 2 bases short and J 3 bases short, with 14 bases between. CDR3 length equals 15 residues. Germline V CDR1 and CDR2: WSHSY, SAAADI. CDR3 DNA (partial): TGCGCCAGCAGTGAGGGTAGCGGAACGTTCTACGAG. The encoded protein is CASSEGSGTFYE. The whole CDR3 region reads CASSEGSGTFYEQYF.

A note on this clone: The observed sequence ends 3 residues before the CDR3 terminus, with the missing tail filled in from the germline J gene. The chain recombines TRBV29-1 with TRBJ2-3; D not certain. Trimming stripped 5 bases from V and 7 bases from J, with 16 bases between. The CDR3 is 13 amino acids. The germline CDR1 and CDR2 sequences are SQVTM and ANQGSEA. CDR3 bases read: TGCAGCGTTAACCGGGTGGCCCAGTATACG. Translation: CSVNRVAQYT. From start to end, the CDR3 is CSVNRVAQYTQYF.

As concerns this clone: The read halts 3 residues ahead of the CDR3 end, with the missing end drawn from the germline J gene. The chain has TRBV19 and TRBJ2-5, with 12 bases that match TRBD1. The CDR3 sequence is 14 residues long. Germline-derived CDR1 and CDR2 are LNHDA and SQIVND (reference sequence). V gave up 10 bases and J gave up 6 bases; unmatched junction bases: 9. CDR3 DNA, as far as it was read: TGTGCCACCGCAGGGACAGGGGGCTTACAGACC. Residues: CATAGTGGLQT. Given in full, the CDR3 is CATAGTGGLQTQYF.

A word on this clone: The CDR3 goes on 3 residues after the read ends, and that part is filled in from the germline J gene. This chain joins TRBV20-1 and TRBJ2-7; TRBD2 matches at 7 bases. V shed 3 bases, J shed 4 bases, and the junction held 9 bases outside the gene matches. The CDR3 is made up of 14 amino acids. Germline V gene lookup returns CDR1 DFQATT and CDR2 SNEGSKA (reference sequence). CDR3 protein: CSASGTRGVYEQYF. Incomplete CDR3 DNA: TGCAGTGCTAGCGGGACTCGGGGGGTATACGAG.